A single sample gave rise to the 8 T cell receptor beta chains below, sequenced in a study of blood T cell repertoires in COVID-19. Clones were sequenced by immunoSEQ multiplex PCR, and TCRdb holds only the in-frame ones, with some missing. The sample shows about 350,000 clones, 86% of them seen only once. Sequencing was performed on peripheral blood. The receptors derive from a woman aged 55-75 years with COVID-19, enrolled during active disease.

This sequence joins TRBV2 and TRBJ2-5, with 9 bases fitting TRBD1. J lost 2 bases, V lost 7 bases, and 11 bases had no gene match. CDR1 and CDR2 (germline): SNHLY, FYNNEI. The CDR3 sequence is 16 residues long. The CDR3 coding sequence is TGTGCCAGCACAAATCTGGAGACAGGGGGTCAAGAGACCCAGTACTTC. Encoded protein: CASTNLETGGQETQYF.

This clone turned up a few times. This rearrangement joins TRBV2 to TRBJ2-1; perhaps TRBD2 as D (6 bases). CDR1 and CDR2 (germline): SNHLY, FYNNEI. This CDR3 comprises 16 residues. The V end lost 3 bases, the J end lost 4 bases, and 16 bases lay between the germline ends. The CDR3 reads CASSERRGGVYNEQFF. The CDR3 bases are TGTGCCAGCAGTGAGAGGCGGGGCGGGGTGTACAATGAGCAGTTCTTC.

This clone was detected only a few times. The chain recombines TRBV4-3 with TRBJ2-3; tentatively, D is TRBD2 (6 bases). Germline V gene lookup returns CDR1 LGHNA and CDR2 YSLEER. V shed 0 bases and J shed 2 bases, with 21 bases lying between them. The length of the CDR3 is 19 residues. In DNA, the CDR3 is TGCGCCAGCAGCCAAGAGGGGTTGAGGCAGGGAGGTTTCACAGATACGCAGTATTTT. Translating gives CASSQEGLRQGGFTDTQYF.

V and J are TRBV7-9 and TRBJ1-1; D gene uncertain. V was cut by 0 bases and J by 1 base, with 6 bases left in between. The CDR3 has 14 amino acids. Germline-derived CDR1 and CDR2 are SEHNR and FQNEAQ (reference sequence). In DNA, the CDR3 is TGTGCCAGCAGCTTAGCTCCAGGGAACACTGAAGCTTTCTTT. This encodes CASSLAPGNTEAFF.

J is TRBJ2-4 and V is TRBV6-4; TRBD1 is a possible D gene (6 bases). This CDR3 has 13 amino acids. CDR1 and CDR2 (germline): MRHNA, SNTAGT. The V end lost 6 bases, the J end lost 9 bases, and 15 bases lay between the germline ends. CDR3 amino acids: CASSATGMGIQYF. The CDR3 DNA reads as TGTGCCAGCAGCGCTACAGGGATGGGCATTCAGTACTTC.

This clone was detected once. The rearrangement uses TRBV2 and TRBJ1-1; D gene ambiguous. The CDR3 totals 11 residues. CDR1 is SNHLY and CDR2 is FYNNEI in the germline V gene. Trimming removed 4 bases from V and 2 bases from J, with 2 bases in between. The CDR3 sequence is CASSANTEAFF. The CDR3 DNA reads as TGTGCCAGCAGTGCAAACACTGAAGCTTTCTTT. The whole variable domain, filled in from reference TRBV2 and TRBJ1-1, reads EPEVTQTPSHQVTQMGQEVILRCVPISNHLYFYWYRQILGQKVEFLVSFYNNEISEKSEIFDDQFSVERPDGSNFTLKIRSTKLEDSAMYFCASSANTEAFFGQGTRLTVV.

This chain joins TRBV10-2 and TRBJ2-2; D unresolved. Germline assignment: CDR1 WSHSY and CDR2 SAAADI. The CDR3 has 13 amino acids. V shed 6 bases and J shed 5 bases, with 10 bases lying between them. CDR3 in amino acids: CASSFPETGELFF. In DNA form, the CDR3 reads TGCGCCAGCAGCTTCCCGGAGACCGGGGAGCTGTTTTTT.

The chain recombines TRBV6-6 with TRBJ1-2; tentatively, D is TRBD1 (5 bases). Germline assignment: CDR1 MNHNY and CDR2 SVGAGI (reference sequence). V lost 4 bases and J lost 8, with 14 bases in between. The CDR3 runs to 13 residues. The CDR3 sequence: CASSWGSSSGYTF. The CDR3 nucleotides read TGTGCCAGCAGTTGGGGCTCTTCCTCGGGCTACACCTTC.